The source of this T cell receptor beta chain is a study of T cells in Graves' hyperthyroidism and ophthalmopathy (dated by TCRdb to between 2018 and 2021). For context, the study as a whole: Peripheral blood samples were taken at initial diagnosis, before any treatment was given. TCR V-J signatures able to tell the groups apart were searched for in a discovery cohort of 90 to 100 patients, of whom fewer than 45 had Graves' ophthalmopathy and 55 to 60 had stable Graves' hyperthyroidism. An independent validation cohort of 18 to 20 hyperthyroidism patients and 15 or so patients who later progressed to ophthalmopathy tested prospective prediction of ophthalmopathy. The roughly 90 discovery patients were divided at random into training and test sets in a 7:3 ratio. In addition, the study compared T-cell repertoires in thyroid tissue and in blood from roughly six Graves' hyperthyroidism patients. Once sampling was done, hyperthyroidism patients were given methimazole at a starting dose of 30 mg daily, whereas ophthalmopathy patients were given high-dose intravenous methylprednisolone. According to the paper, TCR Vbeta CDR3 sequencing was carried out on about 140 peripheral blood samples, which came from 40 to 45 ophthalmopathy, around 74 hyperthyroidism and about 17 progressor patients.

On this clonotype: Its recognized antigen is unknown. No much larger clonotype is one base removed from it; base qualities were not supplied.

Ophthalmopathy patients had moderately to severely active disease, with a Clinical Activity Score of 3 or more, a NOSPECS grade of 4 or more, and a disease duration of less than 3 months. The study excluded patients with uncontrolled infections, other autoimmune diseases, pregnancy or lactation. Diagnoses were established on the basis of clinical symptoms, serum thyroxine and TRAb, thyroid ultrasound, and orbital computed tomography. Ficoll-Paque density gradient centrifugation was used to isolate PBMCs from approximately 10 ml of fresh peripheral blood. Total RNA was extracted using Trizol reagent, and RNA quality was assessed on an Agilent 2100 Bioanalyzer. The TCR beta CDR3 regions were amplified from RNA transcripts. The TCR CDR3 was subjected to a first round of RT-PCR using the HTBI primer set and the Qiagen OneStep RT-PCR kit. Libraries were constructed in a second round of multiplex PCR, after which size selection and purification were performed. Sequencing of the libraries was done on an Illumina HiSeq2000 using paired-end 100 bp reads. The paper's processing steps were these. SOAPnuke was used to process the raw data, throwing out any read that contained adapters or uncalled bases, had a mean Phred below 15, or lacked an exact constant-primer or identifier match. High-quality paired reads were merged with COPE v1.2.5, and unique nucleotide sequences were defined as clonotypes. MiTCR v1.1 was used to align clonotypes to the IMGT TRBV, TRBD and TRBJ reference segments. Analysis was restricted to V-J combinations with a frequency above 0.0001, which covered roughly 99% of repertoires. The TCS score was defined as F50 (clonal expansion) divided by E x V (chaos), with BLOSUM62-based TCRdist calculated between CDR3 peptides within each V-J. Welch's t-statistics and random forest reduced around 520 V-J features to around 14, which were used in a naive Bayes classifier (R e1071). In-frame beta chains were kept once TCRdb had trimmed the public reads at Q25 with fastp and called clones with MiXCR. All rows with the same CDR3 protein become a single entry with the most common DNA and genes. V and J calls and clone size were set by TCRdb, not the authors. In all, the sample holds fewer than 450,000 distinct CDR3 sequences, and about 18% of those were seen once. 40% of the sample belongs to the ten largest clones.

The CDR1 and CDR2 encoded by the germline V gene (reference sequence) are SEHNR and FQNEAQ. Spanning cysteine to phenylalanine, the CDR3 consists of 17 amino acids. The DNA shown is the 51-base CDR3, in frame from base 1. Clipping removes 5 bases from V and 4 bases from J, with 10 as the unmatched junction base count. The study at large found these results: Most expanded thyroid clonotypes (frequency above 0.001) were also found in blood, which suggests that blood repertoires may mirror thyroid immune responses. Sample size was not statistically predetermined, and blinding of investigators to group allocation was not performed. In cross-validation, a model built on a 13 V-J signature told ophthalmopathy apart from stable hyperthyroidism with under 90% sensitivity and 81% to 82% specificity, and in testing the same model reached 80%/75%. During validation, the model predicted progression to ophthalmopathy a median of approximately 7 months ahead of onset, with roughly 65% sensitivity and roughly 75% specificity.

The receptor was derived from a man younger than 35 with Graves' ophthalmopathy. Sequencing was performed on blood. The sequence is built from TRBV7-9 and TRBJ2-5, with 13 bases matching TRBD2. The encoded CDR3 is CASSDPMRLAGGETQYF. The DNA sequence is given as TGTGCCAGCAGCGACCCGATGAGACTAGCGGGGGGAGAGACCCAGTACTTC.